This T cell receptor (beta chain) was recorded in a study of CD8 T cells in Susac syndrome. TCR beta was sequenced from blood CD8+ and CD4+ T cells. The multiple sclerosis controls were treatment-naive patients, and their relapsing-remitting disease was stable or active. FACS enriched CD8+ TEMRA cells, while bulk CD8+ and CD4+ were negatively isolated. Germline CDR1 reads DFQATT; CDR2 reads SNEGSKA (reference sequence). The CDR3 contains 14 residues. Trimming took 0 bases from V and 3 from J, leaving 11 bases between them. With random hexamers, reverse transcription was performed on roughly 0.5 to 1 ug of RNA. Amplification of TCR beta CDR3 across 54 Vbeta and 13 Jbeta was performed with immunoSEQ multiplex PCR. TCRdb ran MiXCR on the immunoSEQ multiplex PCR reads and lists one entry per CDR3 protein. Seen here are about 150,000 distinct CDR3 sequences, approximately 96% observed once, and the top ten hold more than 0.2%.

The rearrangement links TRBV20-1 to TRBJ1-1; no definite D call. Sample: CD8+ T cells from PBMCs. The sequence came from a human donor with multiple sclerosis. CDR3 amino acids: CSARDYYVDTEAFF. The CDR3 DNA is TGCAGTGCTAGAGATTACTATGTGGACACTGAAGCTTTCTTT.